This T cell receptor beta chain was sequenced in a study of blood T cell repertoires in COVID-19. Germline V CDR1 and CDR2: ENHRY, SYGVKD. The ends were cut back, 9 bases at V and 2 bases at J, with 14 bases in the middle. The CDR3 length is 14 residues. This clone appeared a few times. Method: immunoSEQ multiplex PCR; TCRdb's copy keeps in-frame clones and lacks some. The repertoire holds some 150,000 clones, with over 80% as singletons. The chain carries TRBV10-3 and TRBJ1-5, with D possibly being TRBD1 (5 bases). The receptor was isolated from a woman between 45 and 65 years old who had recovered from COVID-19. Sequencing was carried out using PBMCs or T cells enriched from blood (not recorded which). In nucleotides, the CDR3 is TGTGCCATTTCATCGGGGGACGGCAATCAGCCCCAGCATTTT. It is translated as CAISSGDGNQPQHF.